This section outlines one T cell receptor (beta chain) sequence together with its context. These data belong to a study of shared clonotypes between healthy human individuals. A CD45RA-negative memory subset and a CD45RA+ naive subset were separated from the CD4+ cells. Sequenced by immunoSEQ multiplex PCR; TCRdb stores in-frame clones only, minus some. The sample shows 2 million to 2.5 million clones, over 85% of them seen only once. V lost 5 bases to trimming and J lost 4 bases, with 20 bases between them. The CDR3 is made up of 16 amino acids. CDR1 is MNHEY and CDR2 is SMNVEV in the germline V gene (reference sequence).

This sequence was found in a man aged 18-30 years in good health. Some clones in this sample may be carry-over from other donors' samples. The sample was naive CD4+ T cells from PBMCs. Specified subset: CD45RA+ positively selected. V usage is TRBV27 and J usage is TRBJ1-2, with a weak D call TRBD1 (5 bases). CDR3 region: CASSPFSRGDSYGYTF. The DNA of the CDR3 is TGTGCCAGCAGTCCTTTCTCGCGGGGCGATTCCTATGGCTACACCTTC.